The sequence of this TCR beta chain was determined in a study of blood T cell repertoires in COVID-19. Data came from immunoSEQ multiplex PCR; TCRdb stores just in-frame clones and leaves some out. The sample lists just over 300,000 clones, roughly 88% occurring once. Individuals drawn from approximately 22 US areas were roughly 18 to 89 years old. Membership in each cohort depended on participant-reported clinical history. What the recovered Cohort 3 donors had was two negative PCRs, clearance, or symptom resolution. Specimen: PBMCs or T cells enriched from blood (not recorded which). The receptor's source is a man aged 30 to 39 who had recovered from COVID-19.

The CDR3 is CASSPSGRLQETQYF. The CDR3, as DNA: TGTGCCAGCAGCCCAAGCGGACGGCTACAAGAGACCCAGTACTTC. The gene calls are TRBV7-3 and TRBJ2-5; D may be TRBD2 (5 bases). The germline V and J ends were trimmed by 5 bases and 2 bases, with 15 bases remaining between them. Germline loops: CDR1 SGHTA, CDR2 FQGTGA. CDR3 length: 15 amino acids. Full variable domain (missing parts from reference TRBV7-3 and TRBJ2-5): GAGVSQTPSNKVTEKGKYVELRCDPISGHTALYWYRQSLGQGPEFLIYFQGTGAADDSGLPNDRFFAVRPEGSVSTLKIQRTERGDSAVYLCASSPSGRLQETQYFGPGTRLLVL.